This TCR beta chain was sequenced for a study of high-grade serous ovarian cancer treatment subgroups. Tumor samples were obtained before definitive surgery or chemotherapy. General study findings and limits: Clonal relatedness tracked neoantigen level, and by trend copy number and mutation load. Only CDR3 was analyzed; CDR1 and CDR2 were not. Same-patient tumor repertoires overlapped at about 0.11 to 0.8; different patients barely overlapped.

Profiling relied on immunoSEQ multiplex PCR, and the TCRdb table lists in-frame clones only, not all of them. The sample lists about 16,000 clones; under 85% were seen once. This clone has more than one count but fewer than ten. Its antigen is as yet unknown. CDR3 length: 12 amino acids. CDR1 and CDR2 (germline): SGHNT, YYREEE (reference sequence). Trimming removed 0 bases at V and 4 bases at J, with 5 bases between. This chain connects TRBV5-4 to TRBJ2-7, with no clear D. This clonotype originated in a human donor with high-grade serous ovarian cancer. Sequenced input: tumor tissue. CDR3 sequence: CASSLDQYEQYF. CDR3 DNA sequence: TGTGCCAGCAGCTTGGATCAATACGAGCAGTACTTC.